This TCR beta chain was identified in a study of blood T cells in healthy people across ages. For the second PCR, which ran for roughly 6 to 12 cycles, a sample-barcoded 5' primer and a J-beta primer mix were used. A single record per CDR3 protein comes from TCRdb applying MiXCR to the 5' RACE reads. The repertoire includes 790,000 or so distinct CDR3 sequences, about half of them detected once, and about a sixth sits in the top ten. This clonotype has only a few counts. What it binds is not known. Germline CDR1 LGHNT, CDR2 FRNRAP. The V and J ends lost 1 base and 2 bases respectively, with 5 bases between them. This CDR3 has 13 residues. Whole-study results and caveats: Relative to aged donors, long-lived donors carried more naive CD4+ cells and displayed higher diversity.

The material sequenced was blood. The V and J genes are TRBV12-5 and TRBJ2-5, with D unclear. The receptor was isolated from an older man in good health. CDR3 nucleotides: TGTGCTAGTGGTTTGGGGAAACAAGAGACCCAGTACTTC. Its protein is CASGLGKQETQYF.